A selection of T cell receptor beta chains follows, all from one sample in a study of T cells after yellow fever vaccination. MiXCR, run by TCRdb on the 5' RACE reads, gives a single entry per CDR3 protein. Of 300,000 or so distinct CDR3 sequences listed, roughly 7.5% were seen once; the top ten hold around 17%. The sequenced sample was PBMCs, obtained approximately 40 days after the first yellow fever vaccination. Every receptor here comes from a young man who received the YFV17D yellow fever vaccine. Both conserved end residues are part of each CDR3. Each record gives: clone size, D gene, J gene, V gene, CDR3 protein, CDR3 DNA. The D gene is left open where the match is weak. Clone size is not always given. Where it is, it says once, few, many or a class for expanded clones.

many	.	TRBJ2-1	TRBV3-1	CASSHGSAGPGKFF	TGTGCCAGCAGCCATGGGTCCGCGGGGCCAGGGAAGTTCTTC
few	TRBD1	TRBJ1-2	TRBV14	CASSQDRFRDRVGYTF	TGTGCCAGCAGCCAAGATAGGTTCCGGGACAGAGTTGGCTACACCTTC
.	.	TRBJ1-1	TRBV20-1	CSARAGSVNTEAFF	TGCAGTGCTAGAGCAGGGAGCGTGAACACTGAAGCTTTCTTT
.	TRBD1	TRBJ1-6	TRBV28	CASRAGTVDNSPLHF	TGTGCCAGCAGAGCCGGGACAGTGGATAATTCACCCCTCCACTTT
.	TRBD2	TRBJ2-3	TRBV19	CASSGRDYRGIDTQYF	TGTGCCAGTAGTGGCCGGGACTACCGGGGGATAGATACGCAGTATTTT
.	.	TRBJ1-4	TRBV9	CASSRSPDEKLFF	TGTGCCTCCTCGAGGTCCCCTGATGAAAAACTGTTTTTT
.	TRBD2	TRBJ2-5	TRBV7-9	CASSYGLAAHQETQYF	TGTGCCAGCAGCTATGGACTAGCGGCCCACCAAGAGACCCAGTACTTC
.	.	TRBJ2-5	TRBV20-1	CSAKQGFWETQYF	TGCAGTGCTAAACAGGGATTTTGGGAGACCCAGTACTTC
.	.	TRBJ1-2	TRBV12-3/TRBV12-4	CASSLRMGINGYTF	TGTGCCAGCAGTTTAAGGATGGGGATCAATGGCTACACCTTC
few	TRBD1	TRBJ1-4	TRBV10-3	CAISSGTENEKLFF	TGTGCCATCAGCTCCGGGACAGAAAATGAAAAACTGTTTTTT
few	TRBD2	TRBJ2-5	TRBV12-3/TRBV12-4	CASSIAAGGFPETQYF	TGTGCCAGCAGTATTGCAGCGGGGGGTTTTCCAGAGACCCAGTACTTC
few	TRBD1	TRBJ1-2	TRBV20-1	CSASPGGAYGYTF	TGCAGTGCTAGTCCAGGGGGGGCTTATGGCTACACCTTC
many	.	TRBJ1-1	TRBV7-2	CASSPRSLNLLNTEAFF	TGTGCCAGCAGCCCAAGAAGCCTCAACCTATTGAACACTGAAGCTTTCTTT
.	TRBD1	TRBJ1-4	TRBV5-1	CASTPFGQAGEKLFF	TGCGCCAGCACTCCTTTCGGACAGGCTGGAGAAAAACTGTTTTTT
few	.	TRBJ1-2	TRBV29-1	CSVEFPHTFYGYTF	TGCAGCGTTGAATTCCCCCACACTTTCTATGGCTACACCTTC
few	TRBD2	TRBJ2-3	TRBV5-4	CASSLPGTTVLTSTDTQYF	TGTGCCAGCAGCTTACCCGGGACTACAGTTTTAACTAGCACAGATACGCAGTATTTT
.	.	TRBJ1-1	TRBV7-2	CASSFSGQNTEAFF	TGTGCCAGCAGCTTCTCCGGGCAGAACACTGAAGCTTTCTTT
.	.	TRBJ1-1	TRBV12-3/TRBV12-4	CASFPGGYTEAFF	TGTGCCAGCTTTCCGGGGGGTTACACTGAAGCTTTCTTT
.	.	TRBJ1-5	TRBV7-9	CASAKDPGPQPQHF	TGTGCCAGCGCCAAAGATCCTGGGCCCCAGCCCCAGCATTTT
few	.	TRBJ2-2	TRBV7-9	CASSLLGYNTGELFF	TGTGCCAGCAGCTTACTGGGGTACAACACCGGGGAGCTGTTTTTT
once	TRBD2	TRBJ2-2	TRBV6-1	CASSLASGEKVGELFF	TGTGCCAGCAGCCTCGCTAGCGGGGAAAAGGTCGGGGAGCTGTTTTTT
many	.	TRBJ2-7	TRBV6-1	CASSEGDSSSYEQYF	TGTGCCAGCAGTGAAGGGGACTCGAGCTCCTACGAGCAGTACTTC
few	.	TRBJ2-1	TRBV29-1	CSGTGNLEWELRNEQFF	TGCAGCGGAACAGGGAATTTGGAATGGGAATTACGGAATGAGCAGTTCTTC
many	.	TRBJ2-5	TRBV5-1	CASSLAPGQETQYF	TGCGCCAGCAGCTTGGCCCCAGGGCAAGAGACCCAGTACTTC
.	.	TRBJ2-1	TRBV12-3/TRBV12-4	CASTPRVSYNEQFF	TGTGCCAGCACCCCGAGGGTCTCCTACAATGAGCAGTTCTTC
many	.	TRBJ2-5	TRBV4-3	CASSQDWAEGRETQYF	TGCGCCAGCAGCCAAGATTGGGCCGAGGGAAGGGAGACCCAGTACTTC
few	.	TRBJ2-3	TRBV4-1	CASSRLTGTLDTQYF	TGCGCCAGCAGCCGACTGACCGGGACATTAGATACGCAGTATTTT
.	.	TRBJ1-4	TRBV4-3	CASSQVGLGIEKLFF	TGCGCCAGCAGCCAAGTTGGGCTTGGTATCGAAAAACTGTTTTTT
many	.	TRBJ1-1	TRBV6-6	CASSYVGEAFF	TGTGCCAGCAGTTATGTTGGTGAAGCTTTCTTT
few	.	TRBJ1-4	TRBV5-1	CASSLARASNEKLFF	TGCGCCAGCAGCTTGGCCCGCGCCTCTAATGAAAAACTGTTTTTT
.	TRBD1	TRBJ1-2	TRBV29-1	CSAYRGRGYTF	TGCAGCGCCTACAGGGGGAGAGGCTACACCTTC
many	.	TRBJ2-7	TRBV5-1	CASGRDGPYEQYF	TGCGCCAGCGGCCGGGACGGCCCCTACGAGCAGTACTTC
.	.	TRBJ2-7	TRBV11-2	CASSLWVSYEQYF	TGTGCCAGCAGCTTATGGGTTAGCTACGAGCAGTACTTC
.	TRBD1	TRBJ1-1	TRBV3-1	CASSQEAMAGGAETEAFF	TGTGCCAGCAGCCAAGAAGCAATGGCAGGGGGCGCGGAGACTGAAGCTTTCTTT
few	TRBD1	TRBJ1-4	TRBV12-3/TRBV12-4	CASSLTGYLNEKLFF	TGTGCCAGCAGTTTGACAGGGTATCTTAATGAAAAACTGTTTTTT
few	.	TRBJ2-7	TRBV7-3	CASSLSAGPYEQYF	TGTGCCAGCAGCTTATCTGCAGGACCCTACGAGCAGTACTTC
.	TRBD1	TRBJ1-2	TRBV29-1	CSVGPGTVMDGYTF	TGCAGCGTTGGCCCTGGGACAGTCATGGATGGCTACACCTTC
.	.	TRBJ2-2	TRBV10-3	CAIMRDTGELFF	TGTGCCATCATGAGAGACACCGGGGAGCTGTTTTTT
few	.	TRBJ1-1	TRBV5-5	CASSSGTLNTEAFF	TGTGCCAGCAGCTCAGGGACCTTGAACACTGAAGCTTTCTTT
.	.	TRBJ2-2	TRBV11-1	CASSLEWPLADNTGELFF	TGTGCCAGCAGCTTAGAGTGGCCACTAGCAGATAACACCGGGGAGCTGTTTTTT
few	TRBD2	TRBJ2-3	TRBV20-1	CSARDWLAGGTDTQYF	TGCAGTGCTAGAGATTGGCTAGCGGGGGGCACAGATACGCAGTATTTT
.	.	TRBJ1-2	TRBV20-1	CSASRQPYGYTF	TGCAGTGCTAGTCGGCAGCCCTATGGCTACACCTTC
few	.	TRBJ1-2	TRBV12-3/TRBV12-4	CASSSPPGYGYTF	TGTGCCAGCAGTTCCCCACCGGGCTATGGCTACACCTTC
.	.	TRBJ2-1	TRBV6-1	CASSENRVFNEQFF	TGTGCCAGCAGTGAAAACAGGGTCTTCAATGAGCAGTTCTTC
many	.	TRBJ2-5	TRBV20-1	CSARGTPKETQYF	TGCAGTGCTAGAGGGACTCCCAAAGAGACCCAGTACTTC
few	.	TRBJ1-6	TRBV4-1	CASSQDGSNSPLHF	TGCGCCAGCAGCCAAGACGGAAGTAATTCACCCCTCCACTTT
few	.	TRBJ2-4	TRBV12-3/TRBV12-4	CASSLQGRGNIQYF	TGTGCCAGCAGTTTACAGGGTAGGGGAAACATTCAGTACTTC
many	.	TRBJ1-1	TRBV6-5	CASSYFPGRGTEAFF	TGTGCCAGCAGTTACTTCCCAGGGAGGGGCACTGAAGCTTTCTTT
.	TRBD2	TRBJ2-3	TRBV24-1	CATSDHTSGGTTDTQYF	TGTGCCACCAGTGATCATACTAGCGGGGGGACCACAGATACGCAGTATTTT
few	.	TRBJ2-7	TRBV10-3	CAVRGVAEYEQYF	TGTGCCGTCCGGGGAGTAGCGGAGTACGAGCAGTACTTC
few	TRBD1	TRBJ2-7	TRBV5-1	CASSPRDRGSYEQYF	TGCGCCAGTAGCCCCCGGGACAGGGGATCCTACGAGCAGTACTTC
many	TRBD2	TRBJ2-5	TRBV10-3	CAISEPAGGPMETQYF	TGTGCCATCAGTGAGCCAGCGGGGGGGCCTATGGAGACCCAGTACTTC